This is a list of T cell receptor beta chains from one sample in a study of regulatory T cells in long-lasting Graves disease. TCRdb independently ran MiXCR on the multiplex PCR reads; one entry per CDR3 protein. In the table there are over 350,000 distinct CDR3 sequences, about 14% of which are singletons. This sample was shared with a second study, whose subject was T cells in Graves' hyperthyroidism and ophthalmopathy.

The sample in question was peripheral blood mononuclear cells (PBMCs), obtained at new diagnosis, from a patient treated with antithyroid drugs. Source of these receptors: a woman between 50 and 59 years old with Graves disease. The CDR3 runs from the conserved cysteine through the conserved F or W. The D gene is left open where the match is weak. Clone size is shown for a subset of rows, as once, few, many or a class of expanded clone.

v_gene,j_gene,d_gene,abundance,CDR3aa,CDR3nt
TRBV20-1,TRBJ2-7,-,many,CSARVGGLYEQYF,TGCAGTGCTAGAGTGGGGGGACTCTACGAGCAGTACTTC
TRBV4-1,TRBJ1-5,-,once,CASSQAGGHGGNQPQHF,TGCGCCAGCAGCCAAGCGGGCGGACACGGAGGCAATCAGCCCCAGCATTTT
TRBV6-1,TRBJ2-2,TRBD1,-,CASRLESGTGGLRELFF,TGTGCCAGCAGGTTGGAGTCCGGGACAGGGGGTTTGCGGGAGCTGTTTTTT
TRBV6-2/TRBV6-3,TRBJ2-7,TRBD2,many,CASSYSGTSGSRGYEQYF,TGTGCCAGCAGTTACTCGGGGACTAGCGGGAGCAGGGGCTACGAGCAGTACTTC
TRBV7-9,TRBJ1-4,TRBD1,many,CASSLPKVGQTAEKLFF,TGTGCCAGCAGCTTACCGAAGGTGGGACAGACTGCTGAAAAACTGTTTTTT
TRBV18,TRBJ2-1,-,many,CASSAYRGGEQFF,TGTGCCAGCTCGGCTTACAGGGGAGGTGAGCAGTTCTTC
TRBV10-3,TRBJ1-2,-,-,CAISESSRKANYGYTF,TGTGCCATCAGTGAGTCTAGCAGGAAAGCTAACTATGGCTACACCTTC
TRBV3-1,TRBJ2-3,-,many,CASSQYRDTDTQYF,TGTGCCAGCAGCCAGTACAGGGACACAGATACGCAGTATTTT
TRBV28,TRBJ2-7,TRBD2,-,CASSYKGLAGAYEQYF,TGTGCCAGCAGTTACAAGGGACTAGCGGGAGCATACGAGCAGTACTTC
TRBV10-3,TRBJ2-1,TRBD1,many,CAIRGQGKDESYNEQFF,TGTGCCATCAGAGGACAGGGTAAAGATGAGTCCTACAATGAGCAGTTCTTC
TRBV6-1,TRBJ1-2,-,few,CASSPQGFSGYTF,TGTGCCAGCAGCCCACAGGGATTCAGTGGCTACACCTTC
TRBV29-1,TRBJ2-5,-,many,CSVARNQETQYF,TGCAGCGTTGCCAGGAACCAAGAGACCCAGTACTTC
TRBV13,TRBJ2-1,TRBD2,many,CASSLGLADDMEQFF,TGTGCCAGCAGCTTAGGGCTAGCGGATGACATGGAGCAGTTCTTC
TRBV28,TRBJ1-1,-,once,CVSSHLTEAFF,TGTGTCAGCAGCCATCTCACTGAAGCTTTCTTT
TRBV28,TRBJ2-7,-,many,CASSGGDLASGEQYF,TGTGCCAGCAGTGGAGGCGATCTAGCATCGGGCGAGCAGTACTTC
TRBV10-3,TRBJ1-6,TRBD1,many,CAISAHRDRGPSSYNSPLHF,TGTGCCATCAGTGCGCACCGGGACAGGGGGCCTAGCTCCTATAATTCACCCCTCCACTTT
TRBV30,TRBJ1-4,-,few,CAWSPGGATYGKLFF,TGTGCCTGGAGTCCCGGAGGGGCGACGTATGGGAAACTGTTTTTT
TRBV10-3,TRBJ2-1,TRBD1,many,CAISESGGLSSYNEQFF,TGTGCCATCAGTGAGTCAGGGGGCCTGAGCTCCTACAATGAGCAGTTCTTC
TRBV7-9,TRBJ2-2,-,-,CASSLTAGGVSTGELFF,TGTGCCAGCAGCTTAACGGCAGGCGGAGTGAGCACCGGGGAGCTGTTTTTT
TRBV19,TRBJ2-7,TRBD1,few,CASSAYRDSYEQYF,TGTGCCAGTAGTGCCTACCGGGACAGCTACGAGCAGTACTTC
TRBV6-5,TRBJ1-2,-,many,CASSYSWGPGTYGYTF,TGTGCCAGCAGTTACAGTTGGGGACCAGGGACGTATGGCTACACCTTC
TRBV29-1,TRBJ2-1,-,few,CSVDLGFYNEQFF,TGCAGCGTTGATTTGGGTTTCTACAATGAGCAGTTCTTC
TRBV4-1,TRBJ1-1,TRBD1,-,CASSQEGGHNTEAFF,TGCGCCAGCAGCCAAGAAGGGGGCCATAACACTGAAGCTTTCTTT
TRBV6-1,TRBJ2-1,TRBD2,few,CASSLAGEWTNEQFF,TGTGCCAGCAGCTTAGCGGGAGAATGGACCAATGAGCAGTTCTTC
TRBV18,TRBJ1-6,TRBD1,-,CASSPSPTGNNSPLHF,TGTGCCAGCTCACCATCCCCGACAGGGAATAATTCACCCCTCCACTTT
TRBV4-2,TRBJ2-1,-,-,CASSQDNWGEQFF,TGTGCCAGCAGCCAAGATAACTGGGGTGAGCAGTTCTTC
TRBV30,TRBJ2-1,-,-,CAWTTLLGEQFF,TGTGCCTGGACCACCCTCCTGGGAGAGCAGTTCTTC
TRBV7-6,TRBJ1-6,-,-,CASSFDQGLSPLHF,TGTGCCAGCAGCTTCGATCAGGGACTTTCACCCCTCCACTTT
TRBV4-2,TRBJ2-1,TRBD2,many,CASSSIAGSQFF,TGTGCCAGCAGCTCAATAGCGGGATCGCAGTTCTTC
TRBV6-1,TRBJ2-1,-,many,CASTNGQYGVNEQFF,TGTGCCAGCACCAATGGACAGTACGGGGTAAATGAGCAGTTCTTC
TRBV6-1,TRBJ2-2,-,-,CASSRQRGESGELFF,TGTGCCAGCAGTCGACAGCGTGGGGAGAGCGGGGAGCTGTTTTTT
TRBV5-8,TRBJ2-1,TRBD1,few,CASSLAGGQGYYREQFF,TGTGCCAGCAGCTTGGCCGGAGGACAGGGGTACTATCGGGAGCAGTTCTTC
TRBV6-2/TRBV6-3,TRBJ2-2,-,many,CASSYLGYTGELFF,TGTGCCAGCAGTTACTTAGGTTACACCGGGGAGCTGTTTTTT
TRBV9,TRBJ2-7,-,many,CASSVGLLSYEQYF,TGTGCCAGCAGCGTAGGTTTGCTATCCTACGAGCAGTACTTC
TRBV24-1,TRBJ2-1,TRBD2,many,CATSHSGLAGGPEEQFF,TGTGCCACCAGCCACTCCGGCCTAGCGGGAGGGCCGGAGGAGCAGTTCTTC
TRBV5-1,TRBJ2-4,-,few,CASRPPAKNIQYF,TGCGCCAGCAGGCCCCCGGCCAAAAACATTCAGTACTTC
TRBV10-3,TRBJ2-1,TRBD2,few,CAISDWEASGGYNEQFF,TGTGCCATCAGTGACTGGGAGGCTAGCGGGGGTTACAATGAGCAGTTCTTC
TRBV6-1,TRBJ1-2,TRBD1,many,CASRGTGRNYGYTF,TGTGCCAGCAGGGGGACAGGGCGTAACTATGGCTACACCTTC
TRBV24-1,TRBJ2-6,-,-,CATAPSGANVLTF,TGTGCCACCGCACCCTCTGGGGCCAACGTCCTGACTTTC
TRBV12-3/TRBV12-4,TRBJ2-4,TRBD1,many,CASSLASTGRDIQYF,TGTGCCAGCAGTTTAGCGTCGACAGGGCGGGACATTCAGTACTTC
TRBV11-1,TRBJ2-3,TRBD2,many,CASSLPGLAGTSDTDTQYF,TGTGCCAGCAGCTTACCAGGACTAGCGGGGACCTCGGACACAGATACGCAGTATTTT
TRBV18,TRBJ1-4,-,many,CASSPVEDEKLFF,TGTGCCAGCTCACCAGTCGAAGATGAAAAACTGTTTTTT
TRBV28,TRBJ1-1,-,-,CASSLTDRNTEAFF,TGTGCCAGCAGTTTAACAGATAGGAACACTGAAGCTTTCTTT
TRBV5-1,TRBJ1-1,-,many,CASSLDRTNTEAFF,TGCGCCAGCAGCTTGGACAGAACGAACACTGAAGCTTTCTTT
TRBV29-1,TRBJ1-5,-,-,CSVVAGGNQPQHF,TGCAGCGTTGTGGCCGGAGGGAATCAGCCCCAGCATTTT
TRBV7-8,TRBJ2-1,-,few,CASSLNRPANEQFF,TGTGCCAGCAGCTTAAATCGCCCCGCCAATGAGCAGTTCTTC
TRBV28,TRBJ2-6,-,few,CASSFKWGTGANVLTF,TGTGCCAGCAGTTTTAAGTGGGGGACCGGGGCCAACGTCCTGACTTTC
TRBV18,TRBJ1-5,-,many,CASSPRARNSNQPQHF,TGTGCCAGCTCACCACGTGCGAGAAATAGCAATCAGCCCCAGCATTTT
TRBV12-3/TRBV12-4,TRBJ2-7,-,few,CASSLDRGGIRYF,TGTGCCAGCAGTTTAGATAGGGGGGGTATTAGGTACTTC
TRBV10-3,TRBJ2-1,-,-,CAISEQAAPVYNEQFF,TGTGCCATCAGTGAGCAAGCGGCGCCGGTCTACAATGAGCAGTTCTTC
TRBV28,TRBJ2-1,TRBD2,-,CASSWGGRLDEQFF,TGTGCCAGCAGTTGGGGCGGGAGATTGGATGAGCAGTTCTTC
TRBV7-3,TRBJ2-1,-,few,CASSKAGSEQFF,TGTGCCAGCAGCAAAGCAGGGTCTGAGCAGTTCTTC
TRBV28,TRBJ1-2,-,many,CASSRTGSFYGYTF,TGTGCCAGCAGTCGTACAGGGTCTTTCTATGGCTACACCTTC
TRBV18,TRBJ2-2,-,few,CAGQTEFNTGELFF,TGTGCCGGCCAGACTGAGTTTAACACCGGGGAGCTGTTTTTT
TRBV28,TRBJ1-5,-,many,CASSFAAYQPQHF,TGTGCCAGCAGTTTTGCAGCCTATCAGCCCCAGCATTTT
TRBV18,TRBJ2-5,-,many,CASSPRQVREETQYF,TGTGCCAGCTCACCCAGACAGGTTCGGGAGGAGACCCAGTACTTC
TRBV5-1,TRBJ2-1,-,-,CASSPPLAQINEQFF,TGCGCCAGCAGCCCCCCGCTAGCCCAGATCAATGAGCAGTTCTTC